This TCR beta chain was found in a study of Ad26.COV2.S vaccination and SARS-CoV-2 variants. The CDR3 runs to 14 residues. The V segment lost 4 bases and the J segment 6 bases; nucleotides outside the gene matches: 6. Germline CDR1 reads SGHTA; CDR2 reads FQGTGA. Measured with immunoSEQ multiplex PCR; TCRdb has only the in-frame clones, and not every one. The repertoire holds some 450,000 clones, with 90% as singletons. Study-wide findings and caveats: Researchers cautioned that TCR breadth and depth analyses may have underestimated total T cell responses.

Treatment of the sample: around 19 received Ad26.COV2.S at low or high dose, single or two shots; roughly five received placebo; per-sample allocation not given. Samples came from day 63 after the first vaccine or placebo injection. A word on this clone: The antigen is unknown.

Here the sequenced sample was peripheral blood, taken in a trial of Ad26.COV2.S vaccine versus placebo. This clonotype was obtained from a person aged 18-60 years who received the Ad26.COV2.S COVID-19 vaccine or a placebo. V and J are TRBV7-3 and TRBJ2-1; TRBD2 matches at 7 bases. The CDR3 DNA reads TGTGCCAGCAGCTCCCCGGGACTACCCAATGAGCAGTTCTTC. It codes for CASSSPGLPNEQFF. The variable domain in full, with the rest retrieved from reference TRBV7-3 and TRBJ2-1, is GAGVSQTPSNKVTEKGKYVELRCDPISGHTALYWYRQSLGQGPEFLIYFQGTGAADDSGLPNDRFFAVRPEGSVSTLKIQRTERGDSAVYLCASSSPGLPNEQFFGPGTRLTVL.